This passage covers 18 T cell receptor beta chains from one sample sequenced in a study of neurological immune-mediated disorders. MiXCR, run by TCRdb on the 5' RACE reads, gives a single entry per CDR3 protein. The data contain 59,000 or so distinct CDR3 sequences, roughly 12% of them singletons. The specimen was PBMCs. Source of these receptors: a woman in her sixties with HTLV-1-associated myelopathy (HAM/TSP).

In its sample, this clonotype was seen many times. The genes are TRBV5-1 and TRBJ1-5, with a possible D match to TRBD1 (5 bases). V lost 0 bases, J lost 6 bases, and 13 bases lay in between. Germline V gene data show CDR1 as SGHRS and CDR2 as YFSETQ. The CDR3 runs to 15 residues. The CDR3 region is CASSLEGRVGQPQHF. The CDR3 region has the DNA TGCGCCAGCAGCTTGGAGGGCAGGGTCGGTCAGCCCCAGCATTTT.

In its sample, this clonotype was seen many times. The V gene is TRBV7-8, the J gene TRBJ1-2; D not certain. The germline V gene encodes CDR1 SGHVS and CDR2 FQNEAQ. The CDR3 has 13 residues. V was shortened by 2 bases and J by 1 base, with 5 bases between the two germline ends. This CDR3 reads CASSLFVNYGYTF. CDR3 nucleotides: TGTGCCAGCAGCTTATTCGTTAACTATGGCTACACCTTC.

This clonotype was observed at least ten times. The J gene is TRBJ2-5, the V gene TRBV18; D uncertain. The ends were cut back, 0 bases at V and 4 bases at J, with 6 bases in the middle. The germline V gene has CDR1 KGHSH and CDR2 LQKENI. The CDR3 runs 13 residues. CDR3 amino acids: CASSPPNGETQYF. Here the CDR3 DNA reads TGTGCCAGCTCACCACCGAACGGAGAGACCCAGTACTTC.

This clonotype was counted ten times or more. The CDR3 DNA follows: TGTGCCAGCAGCCCGGGGGGGACAGCAGCCTACGAGCAGTACTTC. Residues: CASSPGGTAAYEQYF. The V and J genes are TRBV5-4 and TRBJ2-7, with D maybe TRBD2 (8 bases). Germline V gene lookup returns CDR1 SGHNT and CDR2 YYREEE (reference sequence). The V end lost 4 bases, the J end lost 2 bases, and 16 bases lay between the germline ends. This CDR3 has 15 amino acids. Drawing the rest from reference TRBV5-4 and TRBJ2-7, the complete variable domain is ETGVTQSPTHLIKTRGQQVTLRCSSQSGHNTVSWYQQALGQGPQFIFQYYREEENGRGNFPPRFSGLQFPNYSSELNVNALELDDSALYLCASSPGGTAAYEQYFGPGTRLTVT.

Ten or more counts support this clonotype. The V and J genes are TRBV14 and TRBJ2-7; D possibly corresponds to TRBD2 (5 bases). The CDR3 covers 15 residues. The V and J ends lost 1 base and 2 bases respectively, with 12 bases between them. Germline V gene data show CDR1 as SGHDN and CDR2 as FVKESK. Here the CDR3 reads CASSQGGGFPYEQYF. The CDR3 DNA reads TGTGCCAGCAGCCAAGGCGGCGGGTTTCCCTACGAGCAGTACTTC.

V is TRBV7-3 and J is TRBJ1-1; possibly TRBD1 for D (5 bases). V was clipped by 3 bases and J by 0 bases, with 11 bases between them. Germline values: CDR1 SGHTA, CDR2 FQGTGA. CDR3 length: 15 amino acids. The DNA for the CDR3 is TGTGCCAGCAGCTTTTCGGGGGAGTTGAACACTGAAGCTTTCTTT. Protein: CASSFSGELNTEAFF.

This clonotype was picked up many times. This chain links TRBV30 with TRBJ1-2, with D tentatively TRBD1 (5 bases). This CDR3 contains 13 residues. Trimming removed 2 bases at V and 3 bases at J, with 10 bases between. Germline V gives CDR1 GTSNPN, CDR2 SVGIG (reference sequence). The CDR3 nucleotides read TGTGCCTGGAGTCTTCAGGGTTACTATGGCTACACCTTC. It is translated as CAWSLQGYYGYTF.

The chain has TRBV7-9 and TRBJ2-5, with D maybe TRBD2 (6 bases). The CDR3 consists of 12 residues. The ends were cut back, 4 bases at V and 10 bases at J, with 13 bases in the middle. Germline V gene data show CDR1 as SEHNR and CDR2 as FQNEAQ (reference sequence). The CDR3 is CASSWREKDQYF. The CDR3 DNA is TGTGCCAGCAGCTGGAGGGAGAAGGACCAGTACTTC.

This clonotype came up many times. The chain recombines TRBV18 with TRBJ2-1; 8 nucleotides match TRBD2. In germline, CDR1 is KGHSH, CDR2 LQKENI. The CDR3 runs to 15 residues. V lost 2 bases to trimming and J lost 5 bases; unmatched junction nucleotides: 5. The CDR3 protein is CASSPSGSLNNEQFF. The CDR3 nucleotides read TGTGCCAGCTCACCAAGCGGGAGCCTTAACAATGAGCAGTTCTTC.

The table lists this clonotype with many counts. CDR3 coding DNA: TGCGCCAGCAGCTTGGTTTCTAGCGGGAGGGCCGGCACAGATACGCAGTATTTT. Protein: CASSLVSSGRAGTDTQYF. This chain joins TRBV5-1 and TRBJ2-3, with 12 positions matching TRBD2. V gave up 0 bases and J gave up 1 base; unmatched junction bases: 6. Germline assignment: CDR1 SGHRS and CDR2 YFSETQ. CDR3 length equals 18 residues.

This clonotype appeared many times. The chain joins TRBV20-1 to TRBJ2-1, with D possibly called TRBD1 or TRBD2 (5 bases each). This CDR3 has 13 amino acids. The germline gives CDR1 DFQATT, CDR2 SNEGSKA (reference sequence). V was cut by 6 bases and J by 2 bases, with 11 bases left in between. The DNA of the CDR3 is TGCAGTGCCATGGGACCGGCCTACAATGAGCAGTTCTTC. Its protein product is CSAMGPAYNEQFF.

This clonotype was observed at least ten times. The chain links TRBV20-1 to TRBJ2-1, with D unresolved. Germline V gene data show CDR1 as DFQATT and CDR2 as SNEGSKA (reference sequence). V was cut by 4 bases and J by 0 bases, with 13 bases left in between. The CDR3 contains 15 residues. CDR3: CSAIYVRSSYNEQFF. Written as DNA, the CDR3 is TGCAGTGCTATCTACGTCCGGAGCTCCTACAATGAGCAGTTCTTC.

This clonotype has at least ten counts. V and J are TRBV5-1 and TRBJ2-5; tentatively, D is TRBD1 or TRBD2 (5 bases each). Germline assignment: CDR1 SGHRS and CDR2 YFSETQ. The CDR3 runs to 17 residues. V was cut by 0 bases and J by 2 bases, with 17 bases left in between. The CDR3, as DNA: TGCGCCAGCAGCTTGGGACCAGCCTCGGGACGGCAAGAGACCCAGTACTTC. It specifies CASSLGPASGRQETQYF.

The J gene is TRBJ2-5, the V gene TRBV28; D may be TRBD2 (6 bases). The length of the CDR3 is 14 residues. Germline V CDR1 and CDR2: MDHEN, SYDVKM. The ends were cut back, 6 bases at V and 7 bases at J, with 18 bases in the middle. CDR3 residues: CASSRHSGGTTQYF. The CDR3 DNA reads as TGTGCCAGCAGCCGACATTCTGGGGGGACGACCCAGTACTTC.

Worth noting for this clonotype: A junction end diverges from the germline sequence, so it may reflect a read error. This CDR3 reads CASSSPLAGYAYYEQFF. The CDR3 DNA reads as TGTGCCAGCAGCTCCCCTTTAGCGGGATACGCCTACTATGAGCAGTTCTTC. V gene TRBV5-6 combines with J gene TRBJ2-1; TRBD2 aligns across 8 bases. The germline gives CDR1 SGHDT, CDR2 YYEEEE. CDR3 length: 17 residues.

Comments on this clonotype: Sequence at one end of the junction differs from germline and may be a read error. This chain uses TRBV5-1 with TRBJ1-1; D remains ambiguous. The CDR3 has 13 amino acids. CDR1 SGHRS and CDR2 YFSETQ come from the germline V gene. DNA for the CDR3: TGCGCCAGCAGCTACGGCTGGAACAATGAAGCTTTCTTT. Translation gives CASSYGWNNEAFF.

This clonotype was recorded at least ten times. The V gene is TRBV5-1, the J gene TRBJ2-7, with 9 positions matching TRBD1. From germline, CDR1 is SGHRS and CDR2 YFSETQ. The CDR3 is 16 amino acids. The V and J ends lost 5 bases and 3 bases, in that order; junction bases with no gene match: 12. DNA of the CDR3: TGCGCCAGCAGGAACACTCTAGGACAGGGGAACTACGAGCAGTACTTC. Translating gives CASRNTLGQGNYEQYF.

This clonotype was picked up many times. The gene calls are TRBV29-1 and TRBJ2-7, with D uncertain. Per germline, CDR1 SQVTM and CDR2 ANQGSEA. V lost 7 bases and J 4 bases, leaving 11 bases between the germline ends. The length of the CDR3 is 11 residues. CDR3 in DNA: TGCAGCGCCGACGATGGGTACGAGCAGTACTTC. Protein product: CSADDGYEQYF.